The rows below give T cell receptor beta chains drawn from one sample of a study of shared clonotypes between healthy human individuals. Profiled with immunoSEQ multiplex PCR; TCRdb holds only in-frame clones, not every one. The table lists about 2.4 million clones, 93% of them singletons. Sequenced sample: naive CD4+ T cells from PBMCs. Receptors originate from a man aged 18 to 30 in good health. Some clones in this sample may be carry-over from other donors' samples. The CDR3 runs from the conserved cysteine through the conserved F or W. The order of the fields is clone size, J gene, D gene, V gene, CDR3 protein. The D gene is left open where the match is weak. Expanded clones get a size class; other rows say once, few or many, or leave the size out.

>.|TRBJ2-7|.|TRBV6-6
CASTFSGSPYEQYF
>.|.|.|TRBV6-5
CASSYSTGVYEQYF
>few|TRBJ2-1|.|TRBV5-1
CASSPSYNEQFF
>once|TRBJ2-3|.|TRBV2
CASGRPDTQYF
>.|TRBJ2-7|.|TRBV6-6
CASSYESTYEQYF
>.|TRBJ2-7|.|TRBV7-9
CASSQDHGYEQYF
>.|TRBJ2-5|.|TRBV5-4
CASSSPRGGGEETQYF
>.|TRBJ2-7|.|TRBV28
CATRTGGAYEQYF
>.|TRBJ2-7|.|TRBV5-4
CASSPGLPSTYEQYF
>.|TRBJ2-1|.|TRBV28
CASIGGLRNNEQFF
>.|TRBJ2-7|.|TRBV7-8
CASSLVSRSSYEQYF
>.|TRBJ2-3|TRBD2|TRBV5-1
CASSGRLAGFADTQYF
>.|TRBJ2-3|.|TRBV2
CASRGDRTAFTDTQYF
>.|TRBJ2-5|TRBD2|TRBV4-1
CASSSGTYQETQYF
>.|TRBJ2-3|.|TRBV15
CATSMRVGTQYF
>.|TRBJ2-7|.|TRBV30
CAWSDPGRGEQYF
>.|TRBJ2-3|.|TRBV5-1
CASSPDWGSTDTQYF
>.|TRBJ2-3|.|TRBV9
CASSLELERDTQYF
>.|TRBJ2-3|.|TRBV5-4
CASSPTITDTQYF
>.|TRBJ1-3|.|TRBV30
CAWSVVLGGSGNTIYF
>.|TRBJ2-5|.|TRBV28
CASSFAGATKTQYF
>.|TRBJ1-2|.|TRBV29-1
CSHILAVGGDGGYTF
>.|TRBJ1-1|.|TRBV7-8
CASSSITMNTEAFF
>.|TRBJ2-6|.|TRBV7-3
CASSLSASGANVLTF
>.|TRBJ1-2|TRBD1|TRBV7-6
CASSPIMDRDYGYTF
>.|TRBJ2-3|TRBD2|TRBV30
CAGTPGTSADTQYF
>.|TRBJ2-7|.|TRBV11-2
CASSLAPPSSYEQYF
>.|TRBJ2-7|TRBD2|TRBV28
CASQGLAGGDSYEQYF
>once|TRBJ2-2|TRBD1|TRBV11-2
CASSLNRGPGTGELFF
>.|TRBJ1-4|TRBD1|TRBV5-1
CASSLVTGGEKLFF
>.|TRBJ2-5|.|TRBV7-2
CASSPSPTVSGIQYF
>.|TRBJ2-7|.|TRBV25-1
CASRDSRSYEQYF
>.|TRBJ2-7|TRBD1|TRBV11-2
CASSLAGQGFREQYF
>.|TRBJ2-1|.|TRBV6-1
CASSNNEQFF
>.|TRBJ2-6|.|TRBV5-1
CASSSAPRAGANVLTF
>once|TRBJ1-3|.|TRBV7-6
CASSLAANSGNTIYF
>.|TRBJ1-2|TRBD1|TRBV14
CASSQWSTGQATSNYGYTF